This record looks at one T cell receptor (beta chain) sequence and its context. The sample comes from a study of blood T cells in healthy people across ages. Germline CDR1 is SGHRS and CDR2 is YFSETQ. The CDR3 spans 17 residues. V was pared by 1 base and J by 5 bases, with 7 bases of the junction left unmatched. Healthy Caucasians from Russia aged roughly 6 to 95 served as donors. Extracted total RNA amounted to at least 5.5 micrograms for each sample. Through a sample-barcoded 5' primer and a J-beta primer mix, a second PCR was run for roughly 7 to 11 cycles. The yield of each sample was at least 2.5 million CDR3-containing paired-end reads. TCRdb reprocessed the 5' RACE reads via MiXCR and lists one record per CDR3 protein. The profile covers approximately 800,000 distinct CDR3 sequences, with about half appearing a single time and 15% to 20% taken by the ten largest.

The TCR comes from an elderly man in good health. V gene TRBV5-1 combines with J gene TRBJ2-1, with 12 bases aligning to TRBD2. What was sequenced was blood. The CDR3 here is CASSLTTSGSSNNEQFF. The CDR3 DNA reads TGCGCCAGCAGCTTGACGACTAGCGGGAGTTCCAACAATGAGCAGTTCTTC.